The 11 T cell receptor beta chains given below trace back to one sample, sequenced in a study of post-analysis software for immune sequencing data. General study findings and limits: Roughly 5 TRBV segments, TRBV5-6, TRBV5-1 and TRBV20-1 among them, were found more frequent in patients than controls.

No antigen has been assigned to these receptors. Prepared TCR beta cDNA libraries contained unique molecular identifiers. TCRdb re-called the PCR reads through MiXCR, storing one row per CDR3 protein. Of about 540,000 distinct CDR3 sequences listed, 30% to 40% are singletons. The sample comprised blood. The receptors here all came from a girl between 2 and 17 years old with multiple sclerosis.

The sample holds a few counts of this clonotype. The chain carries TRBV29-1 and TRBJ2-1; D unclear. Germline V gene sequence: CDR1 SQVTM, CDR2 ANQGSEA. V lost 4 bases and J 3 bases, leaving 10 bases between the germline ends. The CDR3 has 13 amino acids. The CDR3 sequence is CSVVSNIYNEQFF. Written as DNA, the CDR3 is TGCAGCGTTGTATCGAATATCTACAATGAGCAGTTCTTC.

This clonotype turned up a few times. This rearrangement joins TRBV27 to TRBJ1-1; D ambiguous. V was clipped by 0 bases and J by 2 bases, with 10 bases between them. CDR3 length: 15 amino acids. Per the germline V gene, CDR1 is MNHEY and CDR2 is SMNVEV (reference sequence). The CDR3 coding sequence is TGTGCCAGCAGTTTATCGATCTCGTTTAACACTGAAGCTTTCTTT. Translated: CASSLSISFNTEAFF.

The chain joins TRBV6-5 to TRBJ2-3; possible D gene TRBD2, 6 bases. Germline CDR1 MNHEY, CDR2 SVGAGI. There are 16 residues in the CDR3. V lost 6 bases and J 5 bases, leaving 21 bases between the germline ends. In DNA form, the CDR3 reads TGTGCCAGCAGGGCCCCAGAGTGGGGGGAGAAAGATACGCAGTATTTT. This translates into CASRAPEWGEKDTQYF.

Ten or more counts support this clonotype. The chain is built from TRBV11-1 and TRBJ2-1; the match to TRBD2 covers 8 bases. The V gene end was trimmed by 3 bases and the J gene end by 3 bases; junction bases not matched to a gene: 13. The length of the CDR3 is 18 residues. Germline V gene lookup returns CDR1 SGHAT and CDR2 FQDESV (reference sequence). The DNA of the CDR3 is TGTGCCAGCAGCTTCCGATCCCTGGCGGGGGGAAGCTACAATGAGCAGTTCTTC. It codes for CASSFRSLAGGSYNEQFF. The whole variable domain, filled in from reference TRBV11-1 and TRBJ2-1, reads EAEVAQSPRYKITEKSQAVAFWCDPISGHATLYWYRQILGQGPELLVQFQDESVVDDSQLPKDRFSAERLKGVDSTLKIQPAELGDSAMYLCASSFRSLAGGSYNEQFFGPGTRLTVL.

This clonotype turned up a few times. CDR3 bases: TGTGCCAGCAGGCTTTACAATGGTGAGCAGTTCTTC. This sequence encodes CASRLYNGEQFF. The gene calls are TRBV3-1 and TRBJ2-1; D gene ambiguous. With 6 bases removed from V and 9 bases from J, the gap between germline ends came to 12 bases. Germline V gene sequence: CDR1 LGHDT, CDR2 YNNKEL (reference sequence). CDR3 length: 12 amino acids.

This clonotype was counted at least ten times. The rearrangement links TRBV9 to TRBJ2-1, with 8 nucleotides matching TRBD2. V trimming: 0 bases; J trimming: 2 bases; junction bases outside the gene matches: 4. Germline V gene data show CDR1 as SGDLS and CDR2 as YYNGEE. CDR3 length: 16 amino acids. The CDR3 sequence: CASSVEVAGTYNEQFF. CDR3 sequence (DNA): TGTGCCAGCAGCGTAGAAGTAGCGGGGACCTACAATGAGCAGTTCTTC.

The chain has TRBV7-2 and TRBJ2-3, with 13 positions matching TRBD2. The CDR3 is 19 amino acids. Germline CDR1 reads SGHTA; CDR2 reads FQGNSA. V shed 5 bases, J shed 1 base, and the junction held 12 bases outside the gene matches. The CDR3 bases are TGTGCCAGCAGCCCGCCCGGGACTAGCGGGGTATCTGGCACAGATACGCAGTATTTT. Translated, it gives CASSPPGTSGVSGTDTQYF.

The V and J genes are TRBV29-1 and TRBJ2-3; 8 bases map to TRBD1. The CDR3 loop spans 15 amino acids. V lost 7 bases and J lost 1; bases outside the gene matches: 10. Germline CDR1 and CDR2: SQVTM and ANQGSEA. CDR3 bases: TGCAGCGCGTCAGGGGGCGAGGAAGGCACAGATACGCAGTATTTT. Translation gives CSASGGEEGTDTQYF.

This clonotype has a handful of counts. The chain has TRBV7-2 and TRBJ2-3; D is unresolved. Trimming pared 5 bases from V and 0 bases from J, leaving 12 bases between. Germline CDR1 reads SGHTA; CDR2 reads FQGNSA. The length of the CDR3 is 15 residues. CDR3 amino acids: CASSQTRSSTDTQYF. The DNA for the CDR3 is TGTGCCAGCAGCCAAACCAGGTCTAGCACAGATACGCAGTATTTT.

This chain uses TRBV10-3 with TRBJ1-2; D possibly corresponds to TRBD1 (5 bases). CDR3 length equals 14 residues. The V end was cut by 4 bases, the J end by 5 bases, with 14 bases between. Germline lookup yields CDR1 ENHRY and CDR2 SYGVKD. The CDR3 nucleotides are TGTGCCATCAGTGGGGGGGGAGTTCGATATGGCTACACCTTC. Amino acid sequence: CAISGGGVRYGYTF.

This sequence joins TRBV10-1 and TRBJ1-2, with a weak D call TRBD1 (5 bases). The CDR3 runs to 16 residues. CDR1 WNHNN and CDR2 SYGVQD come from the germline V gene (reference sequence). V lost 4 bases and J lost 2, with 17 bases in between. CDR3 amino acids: CASSGFRRDGNYGYTF. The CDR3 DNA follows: TGCGCCAGCAGTGGTTTTCGAAGGGACGGAAACTATGGCTACACCTTC.